Detailed here is one TCR beta chain. Its antigen is currently unknown. These data are taken from a study of vaccination effects on CD4 cells after COVID-19. CD4+ T cell isolation took place after 10 days of culture. This CDR3 contains 15 residues. The germline CDR1 and CDR2 sequences are SGHRS and YFSETQ. V lost 2 bases to trimming and J lost 4 bases; unmatched junction nucleotides: 5. Some clones are missing from TCRdb's copy, which holds only in-frame ones; the method was immunoSEQ multiplex PCR. The sample contains tens of thousands of clones, approximately 72% of which appear only once. Here the sequenced sample was CD4+ T cells from PBMCs cultured without peptide, taken before COVID-19 vaccination. The V call is TRBV5-1, the J call TRBJ2-5; 10 positions agree with TRBD2. The TCR originated in a human donor who had a prior SARS-CoV-2 infection. CDR3 DNA: TGCGCCAGCAGCTTTCTAGCGGGAGTCGGAGAGACCCAGTACTTC. Its translation is CASSFLAGVGETQYF.